This TCR beta chain came from a study of spatial heterogeneity in lung cancer. As for the study in general: Raw reads contained each unique TCR and UMI combination more than ten times on average.

TCRdb fed the 5' RACE reads into MiXCR, producing one record per CDR3 protein. The sample records more than 35,000 distinct CDR3 sequences, roughly 5.5% being singletons. Trimming removed 0 bases from V and 8 bases from J, with 13 bases in between. The germline V gene has CDR1 ENHRY and CDR2 SYGVKD. This CDR3 has 14 amino acids. The sample's time point: sample taken at primary tumor resection. From tumor, nontumor lung or frozen PBMC, whole RNA was taken unsorted for sequencing. The cohort: approximately 66 early-stage, untreated non-small cell lung cancer patients. This clonotype was observed at least ten times. What it binds is unknown. Study-wide results and caveats: Blood contained ubiquitous expanded tumor TCRs more at resection than at follow-up.

Here the sequenced sample was PBMCs, taken at surgery. V usage is TRBV10-3 and J usage is TRBJ1-2; D call uncertain. This TCR was sampled from a female donor with early-stage non-small cell lung cancer. The DNA for the CDR3 is TGTGCCATCAGTGAGTCCGGGTCCAGCGGGGGCTACACCTTC. Translated, it gives CAISESGSSGGYTF.